Presented here are 24 T cell receptor beta chains from one specimen sequenced in a study of early T cells in non-severe SARS-CoV-2 infection. TCRdb reprocessed the 5' RACE reads via MiXCR and lists one record per CDR3 protein. Here the sample spans 50,000 or so distinct CDR3 sequences, 13% being singletons. Material for sequencing was whole blood. All receptors derive from an adult who was a healthcare worker with PCR-confirmed SARS-CoV-2 infection or an uninfected control (not recorded which).

This clonotype has a count of ten or more. V and J are TRBV7-3 and TRBJ2-7; tentative D call: TRBD1 (5 bases). Germline V CDR1 and CDR2: SGHTA, FQGTGA. CDR3 length: 13 amino acids. V gave up 1 base and J gave up 9 bases, with 13 bases separating them. The CDR3 protein is CASSLSQDMRQYF. The CDR3 nucleotides are TGTGCCAGCAGCTTAAGCCAGGACATGCGGCAGTACTTC. Full variable domain (rest looked up from reference TRBV7-3 and TRBJ2-7): GAGVSQTPSNKVTEKGKYVELRCDPISGHTALYWYRQSLGQGPEFLIYFQGTGAADDSGLPNDRFFAVRPEGSVSTLKIQRTERGDSAVYLCASSLSQDMRQYFGPGTRLTVT.

This clonotype was counted many times. V and J are TRBV6-1 and TRBJ2-7; 7 bases agree with TRBD2. There are 17 residues in the CDR3. V trimming: 2 bases; J trimming: 7 bases; junction bases outside the gene matches: 17. The germline V gene has CDR1 MNHNS and CDR2 SASEGT. Written as DNA, the CDR3 is TGTGCCAGCAGTGAATTTGATGGTGGAGCGGGACGCGGAGAGCAGTACTTC. This codes for CASSEFDGGAGRGEQYF.

This clonotype was detected a few times. The V and J genes are TRBV12-3 or TRBV12-4 and TRBJ2-1, with D perhaps matching TRBD1 (5 bases). There are 14 residues in the CDR3. Trimming shortened V by 2 bases and J by 3 bases, and 8 bases separated the two germline ends. The CDR3 region has the DNA TGTGCCAGCAGTTTATCAGGGATCTACAATGAGCAGTTCTTC. Encoded protein: CASSLSGIYNEQFF.

DNA of the CDR3: TGTGCCAGCAGCATCACTAGCGGGGGGCAAGAGACCCAGTACTTC. Translated: CASSITSGGQETQYF. The chain combines TRBV28 with TRBJ2-5; 12 positions agree with TRBD2. This CDR3 is 15 amino acids long. Trimming removed 6 bases from V and 2 bases from J; junction bases left unmatched: 4. Looked up from germline, CDR1 is MDHEN and CDR2 is SYDVKM.

The chain recombines TRBV19 with TRBJ2-6, with 9 bases that match TRBD1. Trimming removed 5 bases from V and 4 bases from J; junction bases left unmatched: 6. Germline V gene sequence: CDR1 LNHDA, CDR2 SQIVND (reference sequence). The CDR3 spans 16 residues. The CDR3 nucleotides read TGTGCCAGTAGTCTACAGGGGGCAGGAGGGGCCAACGTCCTGACTTTC. It is translated as CASSLQGAGGANVLTF.

This clonotype was counted only a few times. The gene calls are TRBV5-1 and TRBJ1-2; 7 bases line up with TRBD1. The CDR3 length is 13 residues. Unmatched junction bases numbered 2, after V lost 4 bases and J lost 2 bases. Germline CDR1 reads SGHRS; CDR2 reads YFSETQ. The CDR3 region is CASSEGQNYGYTF. The CDR3 region has the DNA TGCGCCAGCAGCGAGGGACAGAACTATGGCTACACCTTC.

This clonotype showed up just a few times. V usage is TRBV11-2 and J usage is TRBJ2-2; unclear D gene. The CDR3 has 15 residues. The V gene lost 1 base and the J gene lost 5 bases, with 11 bases spanning the gap. Germline V gene sequence: CDR1 SGHAT, CDR2 FQNNGV. The CDR3 is CASSLVSVSTGELFF. As DNA, the CDR3 is TGTGCCAGCAGCTTAGTGTCTGTTTCAACCGGGGAGCTGTTTTTT.

This clonotype appeared many times. The V and J genes are TRBV20-1 and TRBJ1-5; possible D gene TRBD1, 6 bases. Deletions cut 1 base from V and 1 base from J, with 11 bases between. The V gene's germline CDR1 is DFQATT and CDR2 SNEGSKA (reference sequence). The CDR3 loop spans 15 amino acids. In DNA form, the CDR3 reads TGCAGTGCTAGAGTGGGGGGGACAAGCAATCAGCCCCAGCATTTT. Translating it yields CSARVGGTSNQPQHF.

This clonotype has ten or more counts. The rearrangement links TRBV20-1 to TRBJ1-6; a weak D match, TRBD1 (6 bases). The V and J ends lost 0 bases and 3 bases respectively, with 18 bases between them. The CDR3 sequence is 18 residues long. CDR1 and CDR2 (germline): DFQATT, SNEGSKA (reference sequence). CDR3 bases: TGCAGTGCTAGAGATCCCAAGCGGGGGGGCGGCTATAATTCACCCCTCCACTTT. Translation gives CSARDPKRGGGYNSPLHF.

This clonotype was seen ten or more times. The chain carries TRBV12-3 or TRBV12-4 and TRBJ2-1; D may be TRBD1 or TRBD2 (5 bases each). Trimming removed 7 bases from V and 6 bases from J, with 13 bases in between. The length of the CDR3 is 13 residues. The DNA of the CDR3 is TGTGCCAGCACCTCGGGGCAGAGCAATGAGCAGTTCTTC. Its protein is CASTSGQSNEQFF.

The rearrangement joins TRBV4-1 to TRBJ2-1, with D uncertain. The ends were cut back, 5 bases at V and 4 bases at J, with 15 bases in the middle. Germline V gene sequence: CDR1 MGHRA, CDR2 YSYEKL. CDR3 length: 15 amino acids. The CDR3 nucleotides read TGCGCCAGCAGCGCCCTAGGTATAGGATACAATGAGCAGTTCTTC. It is translated as CASSALGIGYNEQFF.

This clonotype was recorded a few times. The chain uses TRBV12-3 or TRBV12-4 and TRBJ1-5; 7 bases are shared with TRBD1. This CDR3 has 15 residues. After removal of 1 base from V and 7 bases from J, the junction contained 7 bases not matched to a gene. This CDR3 is CASSLDGQAGQPQHF. The CDR3 region has the DNA TGTGCCAGCAGTTTAGATGGACAGGCGGGGCAGCCCCAGCATTTT.

This clonotype was seen at least ten times. V usage is TRBV20-1 and J usage is TRBJ1-2; 7 bases align to TRBD1. The germline V gene has CDR1 DFQATT and CDR2 SNEGSKA (reference sequence). The CDR3 has 13 residues. V shed 5 bases and J 4 bases; nucleotides not matched to a gene: 7. The CDR3 coding sequence is TGCAGTGCTGCCCTAGGGGGCCTCTATGGCTACACCTTC. Protein sequence: CSAALGGLYGYTF.

There are many counts of this clonotype. The J gene is TRBJ2-5, the V gene TRBV20-1; 7 bases agree with TRBD2. The CDR3 is 12 residues long. Germline trimming cut 3 bases from V and 5 bases from J; bases unmatched to any gene: 3. Per germline, CDR1 DFQATT and CDR2 SNEGSKA (reference sequence). Written as DNA, the CDR3 is TGCAGTGCTAGCGGAGCGGGGGAGACCCAGTACTTC. Encoded protein: CSASGAGETQYF.

Many counts were recorded for this clonotype. This rearrangement joins TRBV5-1 to TRBJ1-5; D possibly corresponds to TRBD1 (5 bases). This CDR3 is 15 amino acids long. The germline V gene has CDR1 SGHRS and CDR2 YFSETQ. Trimming took 6 bases from V and 2 from J, leaving 15 bases between them. The CDR3, as DNA: TGCGCCAGCAAGGAGACAGCTGGTGGCAATCAGCCCCAGCATTTT. Its translation: CASKETAGGNQPQHF.

This clonotype was seen many times. This chain links TRBV12-3 or TRBV12-4 with TRBJ2-2, with a possible D match to TRBD2 (7 bases). V was trimmed by 4 bases and J by 5 bases, leaving 14 bases between them. CDR3 length equals 15 residues. The chain's CDR3 is CASSSGGASTGELFF. The CDR3 nucleotides read TGTGCCAGCAGTTCTGGGGGGGCCAGTACCGGGGAGCTGTTTTTT.

This clonotype came up a few times. The genes are TRBV6-5 and TRBJ1-4; D might be TRBD1 (5 bases). Germline V gene data show CDR1 as MNHEY and CDR2 as SVGAGI. V was shortened by 6 bases and J by 2 bases, with 16 bases between the two germline ends. CDR3 size: 16 residues. The CDR3 DNA reads TGTGCCAGCAGCTCTACCGGGGGACCGACTAATGAAAAACTGTTTTTT. This codes for CASSSTGGPTNEKLFF.

V is TRBV4-1 and J is TRBJ1-6, with D possibly TRBD1 on 5 matching bases. The ends were cut back, 3 bases at V and 7 bases at J, with 7 bases in the middle. Germline V gene sequence: CDR1 MGHRA, CDR2 YSYEKL. The CDR3 covers 13 residues. The CDR3 bases are TGCGCCAGCAGCCAGAACAGGAATTCACCCCTCCACTTT. It codes for CASSQNRNSPLHF.

The chain has TRBV6-2 or TRBV6-3 and TRBJ2-7; D is unclear. This CDR3 spans 12 amino acids. V dropped 2 bases and J dropped 5 bases, with 7 bases sitting between them. Germline loops: CDR1 MNHEY, CDR2 SVGEGT. The chain's CDR3 is CASSYIPDEQYF. The CDR3 DNA follows: TGTGCCAGCAGTTACATCCCGGACGAGCAGTACTTC.

This chain joins TRBV6-5 and TRBJ2-1, with D possibly being TRBD1 or TRBD2 (5 bases each). In germline, CDR1 is MNHEY, CDR2 SVGAGI. The CDR3 covers 14 residues. V was shortened by 8 bases and J by 7 bases, with 18 bases between the two germline ends. The CDR3 reads CASRSSGTENEQFF. The CDR3 coding sequence is TGTGCCAGCCGATCTTCCGGGACGGAGAATGAGCAGTTCTTC.

This clonotype was picked up many times. The chain recombines TRBV10-3 with TRBJ2-7; D possibly corresponds to TRBD1 (8 bases). The germline V gene has CDR1 ENHRY and CDR2 SYGVKD. CDR3 length equals 14 residues. V gave up 6 bases and J gave up 2 bases, with 14 bases separating them. CDR3 residues: CAIREQGGTYEQYF. The CDR3 nucleotides are TGTGCCATCAGAGAACAGGGGGGGACCTACGAGCAGTACTTC.

The chain carries TRBV20-1 and TRBJ1-2; TRBD1 aligns across 8 bases. The ends lost 3 bases at V and 4 bases at J; junction bases unmatched: 7. CDR3 length equals 14 residues. Looked up from germline, CDR1 is DFQATT and CDR2 is SNEGSKA (reference sequence). The CDR3 sequence is CSASRADRGYGYTF. The DNA for the CDR3 is TGCAGTGCTAGCAGAGCCGACAGGGGCTATGGCTACACCTTC.

This clonotype was detected a few times. This chain links TRBV18 with TRBJ2-4; tentatively, D is TRBD1 or TRBD2 (5 bases each). From germline, CDR1 is KGHSH and CDR2 LQKENI. V was trimmed by 2 bases and J by 2 bases, leaving 10 bases between them. The CDR3 covers 15 residues. CDR3 sequence (DNA): TGTGCCAGCTCACCAACGGGGCCTACCAAAAACATTCAGTACTTC. This translates into CASSPTGPTKNIQYF.

This clonotype was counted a few times. The rearrangement joins TRBV6-2 or TRBV6-3 to TRBJ2-7; D is possibly TRBD1 or TRBD2 (5 bases each). V lost 0 bases to trimming and J lost 2 bases, with 8 bases between them. The CDR3 runs 14 residues. The germline V gene has CDR1 MNHEY and CDR2 SVGEGT. The chain's CDR3 is CASSYSGPAYEQYF. The CDR3 DNA is TGTGCCAGCAGTTACTCGGGACCGGCCTACGAGCAGTACTTC.